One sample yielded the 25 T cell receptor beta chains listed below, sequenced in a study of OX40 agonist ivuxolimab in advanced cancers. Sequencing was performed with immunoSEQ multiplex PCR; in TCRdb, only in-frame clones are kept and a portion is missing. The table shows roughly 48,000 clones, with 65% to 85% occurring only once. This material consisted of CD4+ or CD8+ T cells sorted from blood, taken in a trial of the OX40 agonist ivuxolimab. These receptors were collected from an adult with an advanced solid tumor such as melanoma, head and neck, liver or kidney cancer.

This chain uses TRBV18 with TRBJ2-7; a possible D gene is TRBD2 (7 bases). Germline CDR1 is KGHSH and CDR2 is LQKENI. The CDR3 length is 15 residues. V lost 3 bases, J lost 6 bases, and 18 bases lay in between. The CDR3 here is CASSPPGGGVGEQYF. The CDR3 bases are TGTGCCAGCTCACCTCCCGGCGGGGGCGTTGGCGAGCAGTACTTC.

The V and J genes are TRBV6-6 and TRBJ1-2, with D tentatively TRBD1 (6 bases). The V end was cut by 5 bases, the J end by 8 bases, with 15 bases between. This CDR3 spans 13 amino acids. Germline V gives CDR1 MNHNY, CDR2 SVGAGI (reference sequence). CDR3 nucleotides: TGTGCCAGCAGTCCTGGACAGCCGAGGGGCTACACCTTC. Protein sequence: CASSPGQPRGYTF.

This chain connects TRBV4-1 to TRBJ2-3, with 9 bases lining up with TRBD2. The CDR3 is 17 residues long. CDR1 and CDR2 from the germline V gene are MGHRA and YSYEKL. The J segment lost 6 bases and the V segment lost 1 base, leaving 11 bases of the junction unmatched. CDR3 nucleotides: TGCGCCAGCAGCCAAGTGCGGGCGGGGGGGCCTAAGGATACGCAGTATTTT. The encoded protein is CASSQVRAGGPKDTQYF.

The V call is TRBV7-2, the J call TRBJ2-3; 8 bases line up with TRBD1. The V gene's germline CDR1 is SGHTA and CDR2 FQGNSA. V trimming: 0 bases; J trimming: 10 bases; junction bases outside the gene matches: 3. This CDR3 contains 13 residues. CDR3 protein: CASSLASGQAQYF. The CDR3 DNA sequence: TGTGCCAGCAGCTTAGCGTCGGGACAGGCGCAGTATTTT.

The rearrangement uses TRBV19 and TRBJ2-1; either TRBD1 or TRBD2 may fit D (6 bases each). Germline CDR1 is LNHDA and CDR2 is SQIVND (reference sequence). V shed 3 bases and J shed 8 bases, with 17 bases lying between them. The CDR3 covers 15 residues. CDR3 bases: TGTGCCAGTAGTATTGGGTGGGGGGCGAGGGATGAGCAGTTCTTC. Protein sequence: CASSIGWGARDEQFF. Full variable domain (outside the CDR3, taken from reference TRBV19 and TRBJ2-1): DGGITQSPKYLFRKEGQNVTLSCEQNLNHDAMYWYRQDPGQGLRLIYYSQIVNDFQKGDIAEGYSVSREKKESFPLTVTSAQKNPTAFYLCASSIGWGARDEQFFGPGTRLTVL.

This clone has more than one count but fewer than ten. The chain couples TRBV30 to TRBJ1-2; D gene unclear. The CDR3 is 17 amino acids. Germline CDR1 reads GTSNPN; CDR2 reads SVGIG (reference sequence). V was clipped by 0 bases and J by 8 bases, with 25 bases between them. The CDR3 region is CAWSVRRVAGRMSGYTF. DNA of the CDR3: TGTGCCTGGAGTGTACGGCGTGTGGCGGGCCGAATGTCGGGCTACACCTTC.

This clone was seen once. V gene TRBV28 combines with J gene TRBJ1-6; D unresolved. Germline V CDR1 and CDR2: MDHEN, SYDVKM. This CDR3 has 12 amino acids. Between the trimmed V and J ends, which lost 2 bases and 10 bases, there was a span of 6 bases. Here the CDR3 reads CASSLQVSPLHF. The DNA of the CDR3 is TGTGCCAGCAGTTTACAGGTCTCACCCCTCCACTTT.

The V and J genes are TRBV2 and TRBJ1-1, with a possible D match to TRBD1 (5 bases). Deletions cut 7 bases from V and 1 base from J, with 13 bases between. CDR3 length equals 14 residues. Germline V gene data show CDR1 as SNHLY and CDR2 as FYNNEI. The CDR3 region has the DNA TGTGCCAGCACGGCAGGGATGAGGAACACTGAAGCTTTCTTT. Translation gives CASTAGMRNTEAFF.

The CDR3: CAWSRGRRATDTQYF. Written as DNA, the CDR3 is TGTGCCTGGAGTAGGGGACGGAGAGCCACAGATACGCAGTATTTT. The V call is TRBV30, the J call TRBJ2-3; D might be TRBD1 or TRBD2, each matching 5 bases. The CDR3 runs 15 residues. The V end was cut by 2 bases, the J end by 2 bases, with 14 bases between. CDR1 and CDR2 from the germline V gene are GTSNPN and SVGIG (reference sequence).

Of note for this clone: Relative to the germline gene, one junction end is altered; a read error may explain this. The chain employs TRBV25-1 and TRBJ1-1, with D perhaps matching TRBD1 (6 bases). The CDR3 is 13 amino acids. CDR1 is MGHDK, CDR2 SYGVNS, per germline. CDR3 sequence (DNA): TGTGCCAGCAGTGAATCTATGACCAGGACAGCGTACTTT. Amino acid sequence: CASSESMTRTAYF. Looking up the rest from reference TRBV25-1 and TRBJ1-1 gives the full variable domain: EADIYQTPRYLVIGTGKKITLECSQTMGHDKMYWYQQDPGMELHLIHYSYGVNSTEKGDLSSESTVSRIRTEHFPLTLESARPSHTSQYLCASSESMTRTAYFGQGTRLTVV.

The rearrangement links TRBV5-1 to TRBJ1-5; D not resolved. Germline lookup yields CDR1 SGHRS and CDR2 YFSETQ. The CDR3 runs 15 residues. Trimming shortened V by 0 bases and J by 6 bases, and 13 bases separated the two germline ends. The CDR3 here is CASSLGPEEGQPQHF. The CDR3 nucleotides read TGCGCCAGCAGCTTGGGACCCGAAGAGGGTCAGCCCCAGCATTTT.

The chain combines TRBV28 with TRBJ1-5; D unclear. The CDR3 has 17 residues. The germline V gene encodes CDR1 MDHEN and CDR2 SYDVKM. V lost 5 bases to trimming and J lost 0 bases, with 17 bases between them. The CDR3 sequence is CASSPLRSEYSNQPQHF. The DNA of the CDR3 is TGTGCCAGCAGTCCACTTCGGTCAGAGTATAGCAATCAGCCCCAGCATTTT.

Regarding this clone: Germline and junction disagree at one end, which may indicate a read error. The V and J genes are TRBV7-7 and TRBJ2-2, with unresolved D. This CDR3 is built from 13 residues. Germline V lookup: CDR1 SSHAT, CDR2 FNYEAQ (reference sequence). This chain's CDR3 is CASSLESTGELFF. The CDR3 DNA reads TGTGCTAGCAGCTTAGAATCCACCGGGGAGCTGTTTTTT.

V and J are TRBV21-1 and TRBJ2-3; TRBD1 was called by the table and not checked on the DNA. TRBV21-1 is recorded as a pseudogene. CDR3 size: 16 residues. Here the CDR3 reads CASSRKTEPSTDTQYF. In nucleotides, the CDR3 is TGTGCCAGCAGCCGAAAAACAGAACCTAGCACAGATACGCAGTATTTT.

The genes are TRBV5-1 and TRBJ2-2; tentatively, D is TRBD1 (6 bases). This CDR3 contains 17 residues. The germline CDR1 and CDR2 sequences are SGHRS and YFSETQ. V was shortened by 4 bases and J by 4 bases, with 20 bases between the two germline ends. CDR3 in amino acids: CASSPGAGVDGTGELFF. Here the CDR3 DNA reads TGCGCCAGCAGCCCAGGGGCCGGTGTGGATGGCACCGGGGAGCTGTTTTTT.

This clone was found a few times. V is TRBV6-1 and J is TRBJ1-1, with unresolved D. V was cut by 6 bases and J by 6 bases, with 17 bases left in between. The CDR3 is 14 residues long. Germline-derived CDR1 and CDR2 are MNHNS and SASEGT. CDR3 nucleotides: TGTGCCAGCAGGGACGACTGGCAAAGCGCTGAAGCTTTCTTT. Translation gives CASRDDWQSAEAFF.

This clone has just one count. CDR3 loop: CASSPRGLAAPRSYNEQFF. The DNA for the CDR3 is TGTGCCAGCAGCCCACGGGGACTAGCAGCCCCCAGGTCCTACAATGAGCAGTTCTTC. V gene TRBV27 combines with J gene TRBJ2-1; 9 positions agree with TRBD2. The trim removed 6 bases at V and 1 base at J, leaving 16 bases unmatched. Germline V gene lookup returns CDR1 MNHEY and CDR2 SMNVEV (reference sequence). The CDR3 runs 19 residues.

CDR3 sequence: CASSRLDPANEKLFF. Here the CDR3 DNA reads TGTGCCAGCAGTCGTTTAGATCCGGCTAATGAAAAACTGTTTTTT. This chain connects TRBV28 to TRBJ1-4; D remains ambiguous. Looked up from germline, CDR1 is MDHEN and CDR2 is SYDVKM. The CDR3 runs to 15 residues. V was pared by 5 bases and J by 3 bases, with 13 bases between.

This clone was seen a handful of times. CDR3 in DNA: TGCGCCAGCAGCCAAGTAGGGCAGGGGATGGGGCGGGCCAAAAACATTCAGTACTTC. Amino acid sequence: CASSQVGQGMGRAKNIQYF. The chain recombines TRBV4-3 with TRBJ2-4; tentatively, D is TRBD1 (6 bases). CDR1 and CDR2 (germline): LGHNA, YSLEER. The CDR3 runs to 19 residues. Trimming shortened V by 1 base and J by 1 base, and 20 bases separated the two germline ends.

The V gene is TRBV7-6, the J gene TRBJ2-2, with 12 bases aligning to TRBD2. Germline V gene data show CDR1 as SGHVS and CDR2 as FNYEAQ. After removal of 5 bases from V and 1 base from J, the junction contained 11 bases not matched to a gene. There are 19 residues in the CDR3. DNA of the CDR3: TGTGCCAGCAGCACCGAGACTAGCGGGAGTTGGAGGAACACCGGGGAGCTGTTTTTT. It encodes CASSTETSGSWRNTGELFF.

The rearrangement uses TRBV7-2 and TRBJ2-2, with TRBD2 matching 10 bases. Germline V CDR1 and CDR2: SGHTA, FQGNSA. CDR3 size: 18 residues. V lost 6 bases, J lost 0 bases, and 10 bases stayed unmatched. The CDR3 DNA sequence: TGTGCCAGCAGTCGTAAGGCTAGCGGGGGTCCGAACACCGGGGAGCTGTTTTTT. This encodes CASSRKASGGPNTGELFF.

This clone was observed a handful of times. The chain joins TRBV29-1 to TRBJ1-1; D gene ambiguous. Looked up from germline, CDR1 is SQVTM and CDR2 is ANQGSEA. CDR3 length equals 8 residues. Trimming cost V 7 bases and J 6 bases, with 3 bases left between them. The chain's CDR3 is CSAPEAFF. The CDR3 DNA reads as TGCAGCGCTCCTGAAGCTTTCTTT.

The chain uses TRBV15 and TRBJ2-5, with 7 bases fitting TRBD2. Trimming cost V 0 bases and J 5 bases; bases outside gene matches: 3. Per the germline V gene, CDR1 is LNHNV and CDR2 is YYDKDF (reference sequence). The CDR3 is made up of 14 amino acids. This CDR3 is CATSREGGRETQYF. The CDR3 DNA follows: TGTGCCACCAGCAGAGAGGGGGGGAGGGAGACCCAGTACTTC.

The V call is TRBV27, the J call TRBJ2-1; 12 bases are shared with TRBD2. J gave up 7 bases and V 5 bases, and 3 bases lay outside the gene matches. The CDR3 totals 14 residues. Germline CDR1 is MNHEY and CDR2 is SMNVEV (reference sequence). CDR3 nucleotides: TGTGCCAGCAGTCTGGGACTAGCGGGTAATGAGCAGTTCTTC. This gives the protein CASSLGLAGNEQFF.

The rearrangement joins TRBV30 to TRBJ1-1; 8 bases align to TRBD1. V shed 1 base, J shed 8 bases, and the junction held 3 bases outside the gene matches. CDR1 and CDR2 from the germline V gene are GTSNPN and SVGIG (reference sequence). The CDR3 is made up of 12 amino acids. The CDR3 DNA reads TGTGCCTGGAGTGCCGGACAGGGCGAAGCTTTCTTT. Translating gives CAWSAGQGEAFF.